The rows below give T cell receptor beta chains drawn from one sample of a study of blood T cell repertoires in COVID-19. Data came from immunoSEQ multiplex PCR; TCRdb stores just in-frame clones and leaves some out. The sample contains some 220,000 clones, around four fifths of which appear only once. The sequencing input was peripheral blood. These receptors all come from a woman over 75 with active or convalescent COVID-19. The CDR3 runs from the conserved cysteine through the conserved F or W. D genes are given only for firm matches. Rows give clone size only sometimes, using once, few, many, or a class for an expanded clone.

len	v_gene	d_gene	j_gene	abundance	CDR3aa	CDR3nt
14	TRBV28	-	TRBJ1-1	-	CASSLGTGRTEAFF	TGTGCCAGCAGTTTAGGAACAGGGCGGACTGAAGCTTTCTTT
14	TRBV3-1/TRBV3-2	-	TRBJ1-2	-	CASSQGTVVLSYTF	TGTGCCAGCAGCCAAGGGACAGTCGTTTTGAGCTACACCTTC
14	TRBV14	TRBD1	TRBJ2-3	-	CASSLGQGGLAQYF	TGTGCCAGCAGCCTGGGACAGGGAGGATTGGCGCAGTATTTT
15	TRBV7-2	TRBD1	TRBJ1-5	-	CASSLVQGTGQPQHF	TGTGCCAGCAGCTTAGTCCAAGGGACAGGCCAGCCCCAGCATTTT
13	TRBV14	-	TRBJ2-3	-	CASSQGHGDTQYF	TGTGCCAGCAGCCAGGGACATGGAGATACGCAGTATTTT
16	TRBV6-2/TRBV6-3	-	TRBJ1-5	few	CASSYGGGLGNQPQHF	TGTGCCAGCAGTTACGGGGGAGGGCTTGGCAATCAGCCCCAGCATTTT
14	TRBV6-1	-	TRBJ1-6	-	CASSPHSPPYPLHF	TGTGCCAGCAGTCCCCACAGCCCTCCCTACCCCCTCCACTTT
16	TRBV6-1	TRBD2	TRBJ2-1	-	CASSEPGLAERHEQFF	TGTGCCAGCAGTGAGCCAGGACTAGCGGAAAGACATGAGCAGTTCTTC
14	TRBV11-2	TRBD1	TRBJ1-1	-	CASSWDRVYTEAFF	TGTGCCAGCAGCTGGGACAGGGTGTACACTGAAGCTTTCTTT
15	TRBV7-2	-	TRBJ2-3	-	CASSRGSIRTDTQYF	TGTGCCAGCAGTCGGGGATCTATTCGTACAGATACGCAGTATTTT
14	TRBV11-2	TRBD2	TRBJ2-7	-	CASSLFGGSYEQYF	TGTGCCAGCAGCTTATTTGGCGGGAGCTACGAGCAGTACTTC
12	TRBV12-5	-	TRBJ2-5	-	CATGLIQETQYF	TGTGCTACAGGACTTATCCAAGAGACCCAGTACTTC
16	TRBV4-3	TRBD2	TRBJ2-3	-	CASSQDIAGGSDTQYF	TGCGCCAGCAGCCAAGATATAGCGGGGGGTTCAGATACGCAGTATTTT
15	TRBV18	-	TRBJ1-5	-	CASSPGRGSNQPQHF	TGTGCCAGCTCACCAGGGAGGGGAAGCAATCAGCCCCAGCATTTT
16	TRBV7-8	-	TRBJ1-1	once	CASRLTGLGPDTEAFF	TGTGCCAGCAGGTTAACGGGGTTGGGCCCGGACACTGAAGCTTTCTTT
15	TRBV2	TRBD2	TRBJ2-5	-	CASSALNLAGETQYF	TGTGCCAGCAGTGCTCTTAATCTAGCGGGAGAGACCCAGTACTTC
16	TRBV21-1	-	TRBJ1-4	once	CASTPTRSGLKEKLFF	TGTGCCAGCACCCCAACGCGGTCAGGGTTAAAGGAAAAACTGTTTTTT
13	TRBV7-9	-	TRBJ2-7	-	CASRRGGAPEQYF	TGTGCCAGCCGCCGCGGCGGGGCCCCGGAGCAGTACTTC
14	TRBV6-6	TRBD1	TRBJ2-7	few	CASSYPGQGGEQYF	TGTGCCAGCAGTTACCCCGGACAGGGTGGCGAGCAGTACTTC
14	TRBV5-5	-	TRBJ1-2	-	CASSLYVGGYGYTF	TGTGCCAGCAGCTTGTACGTGGGGGGGTATGGCTACACCTTC
14	TRBV27	-	TRBJ2-5	-	CASSLSRDQETQYF	TGTGCCAGCAGTTTATCCCGGGACCAAGAGACCCAGTACTTC
15	TRBV6-5	TRBD2	TRBJ2-7	-	CASSYDRGGTYEQYF	TGTGCCAGCAGTTACGATCGGGGAGGGACCTACGAGCAGTACTTC
16	TRBV7-2	TRBD2	TRBJ2-7	few	CASRQSGSGLTYEQYF	TGTGCCAGCAGACAATCCGGTAGCGGGCTTACCTACGAGCAGTACTTC
16	TRBV5-4	TRBD1	TRBJ1-6	-	CASSSAGGQDNSPLHF	TGTGCCAGCAGCTCCGCAGGGGGCCAAGATAATTCACCCCTCCACTTT
14	TRBV3-1/TRBV3-2	TRBD1	TRBJ2-5	-	CASSLGQIQETQYF	TGTGCCAGCAGCCTGGGACAGATCCAAGAGACCCAGTACTTC
15	TRBV5-1	-	TRBJ2-1	few	CASSGTGSSYNEQFF	TGCGCCAGCAGTGGTACAGGAAGCTCCTACAATGAGCAGTTCTTC
14	TRBV10-3	-	TRBJ1-2	-	CAISEGLNSYGYTF	TGTGCCATCAGTGAGGGACTCAACTCCTATGGCTACACCTTC
14	TRBV5-1	-	TRBJ1-1	-	CASSSGLENTEAFF	TGCGCCAGCAGCTCAGGACTGGAGAACACTGAAGCTTTCTTT
13	TRBV2	-	TRBJ1-5	-	CASSESGIGSQHF	TGTGCCAGCAGTGAAAGCGGAATTGGCTCCCAGCATTTT
14	TRBV21-1	-	TRBJ2-7	-	CASSKPVEVYEQYF	TGTGCCAGCAGCAAACCGGTCGAGGTCTACGAGCAGTACTTC
14	TRBV11-2	-	TRBJ2-1	once	CASSLVRNLGEQFF	TGTGCCAGCAGCTTAGTTCGGAACCTCGGGGAGCAGTTCTTC
18	TRBV19	-	TRBJ2-5	-	CASSISGARVPGQETQYF	TGTGCCAGTAGTATATCAGGGGCGCGAGTACCTGGCCAAGAGACCCAGTACTTC
15	TRBV7-9	-	TRBJ2-7	-	CASSFRDTNSYEQYF	TGTGCCAGCAGCTTCCGGGACACGAACTCCTACGAGCAGTACTTC
15	TRBV19	TRBD2	TRBJ2-2	once	CACGGRFVNTGELFF	TGTGCCTGTGGCGGGAGGTTCGTTAACACCGGGGAGCTGTTTTTT
14	TRBV18	TRBD1	TRBJ1-1	-	CASSPGTENTEAFF	TGTGCCAGCTCACCCGGGACAGAGAACACTGAAGCTTTCTTT
15	TRBV5-4	TRBD1	TRBJ1-2	-	CASSPGQGAGYGYTF	TGTGCCAGCAGCCCAGGACAGGGGGCTGGGTATGGCTACACCTTC
13	TRBV29-1	-	TRBJ1-1	-	CSASGQWNTEAFF	TGCAGCGCCTCTGGACAGTGGAACACTGAAGCTTTCTTT
15	TRBV5-5	-	TRBJ1-5	-	CASSLQGDSNQPQHF	TGTGCCAGCAGCTTGCAAGGGGATAGCAATCAGCCCCAGCATTTT
14	TRBV27	TRBD2	TRBJ2-7	few	CASSPGTTPYEQYF	TGTGCCAGCAGTCCGGGGACTACCCCCTACGAGCAGTACTTC
15	TRBV5-1	-	TRBJ2-3	-	CASSLGRREGDTQYF	TGCGCCAGCAGCTTGGGTCGGCGGGAAGGGGATACGCAGTATTTT
14	TRBV10-3	TRBD1	TRBJ2-7	-	CAISLDRGRYEQYF	TGTGCCATCAGTCTGGACAGGGGTCGGTACGAGCAGTACTTC
16	TRBV18	TRBD2	TRBJ2-7	once	CASSLQNGGFLGEQYF	TGTGCCAGCTCACTTCAAAACGGGGGGTTCCTTGGCGAGCAGTACTTC
15	TRBV14	TRBD1	TRBJ1-2	few	CASSGQGYDYRGYTF	TGTGCCAGCAGCGGACAGGGGTACGACTATCGGGGCTACACCTTC